These 31 T cell receptor beta chains share one sample of origin, sequenced in a study of cytomegalovirus exposure and HLA in healthy donors. The method was immunoSEQ multiplex PCR; TCRdb's version includes in-frame clones alone and lacks a portion of them. The table shows fewer than 75,000 clones, with about 93% occurring only once. Sequencing was carried out using PBMCs. All receptors come from a young woman in good health and CMV-seropositive.

V and J are TRBV10-2 and TRBJ1-5, with 12 bases lining up with TRBD1. The CDR3 contains 17 residues. CDR1 is WSHSY and CDR2 is SAAADI in the germline V gene. V shed 3 bases, J shed 5 bases, and the junction held 8 bases outside the gene matches. CDR3 in DNA: TGCGCCAGCAGTGACGGGACAGGGGGCCGGAGGGATCAGCCCCAGCATTTT. Translated, it gives CASSDGTGGRRDQPQHF.

The gene calls are TRBV7-6 and TRBJ1-1, with D unresolved. The CDR3 extends over 13 amino acids. Between the trimmed V and J ends, which lost 2 bases and 4 bases, there was a span of 8 bases. CDR1 and CDR2 from the germline V gene are SGHVS and FNYEAQ. CDR3: CASSLREGTEAFF. As DNA, the CDR3 is TGTGCCAGCAGCTTACGGGAGGGCACTGAAGCTTTCTTT.

This clone was seen just once. The chain couples TRBV19 to TRBJ2-2; TRBD1 matches 8 bases. CDR1 and CDR2 from the germline V gene are LNHDA and SQIVND (reference sequence). The CDR3 covers 15 residues. The V segment lost 5 bases and the J segment 3 bases; nucleotides outside the gene matches: 5. The CDR3 DNA reads as TGTGCCAGTAGTCCCTCAGGGGGCGACACCGGGGAGCTGTTTTTT. Translating gives CASSPSGGDTGELFF.

This clone was seen a single time. CDR3 sequence: CSVGVQGAGEQYF. The CDR3 nucleotides are TGCAGCGTTGGAGTACAGGGGGCGGGAGAGCAGTACTTC. The rearrangement links TRBV29-1 to TRBJ2-7, with 9 bases identical to TRBD1. CDR3 length equals 13 residues. Losses at the gene ends were 4 bases for V and 7 bases for J; bases not matched to a gene: 8. From germline, CDR1 is SQVTM and CDR2 ANQGSEA.

The chain employs TRBV29-1 and TRBJ2-7; a weak D match, TRBD2 (5 bases). Deletions cut 7 bases from V and 4 bases from J, with 8 bases between. The germline V gene has CDR1 SQVTM and CDR2 ANQGSEA. The CDR3 has 10 residues. The CDR3 region is CSEEGYEQYF. The CDR3 nucleotides are TGCAGCGAAGAGGGTTACGAGCAGTACTTC.

This chain uses TRBV6-5 with TRBJ2-1, with D possibly being TRBD1 (6 bases). Between the trimmed V and J ends, which lost 3 bases and 5 bases, there was a span of 11 bases. Per the germline V gene, CDR1 is MNHEY and CDR2 is SVGAGI. This CDR3 spans 14 amino acids. The DNA of the CDR3 is TGTGCCAGCAGTTATTGGCAGGGGAACAATGAGCAGTTCTTC. Encoded protein: CASSYWQGNNEQFF.

The table lists this clone with a count of one. The V gene is TRBV30, the J gene TRBJ1-1, with D hard to call. CDR1 is GTSNPN and CDR2 is SVGIG in the germline V gene (reference sequence). V was clipped by 1 base and J by 5 bases, with 11 bases between them. This CDR3 is 13 amino acids long. The CDR3 protein is CAWSAGRGTEAFF. The CDR3 DNA sequence: TGTGCCTGGAGTGCAGGCCGCGGGACTGAAGCTTTCTTT.

V usage is TRBV4-1 and J usage is TRBJ2-7; maybe TRBD1 (5 bases). The CDR3 runs to 11 residues. Germline V gene lookup returns CDR1 MGHRA and CDR2 YSYEKL. The V and J ends lost 2 bases and 7 bases respectively, with 6 bases between them. CDR3 loop: CASSQQGEQYF. In DNA form, the CDR3 reads TGCGCCAGCAGCCAACAGGGTGAGCAGTACTTC.

This chain connects TRBV5-6 to TRBJ2-1, with TRBD2 matching over 10 bases. V was pared by 4 bases and J by 8 bases, with 9 bases of the junction left unmatched. This CDR3 is built from 15 residues. Looked up from germline, CDR1 is SGHDT and CDR2 is YYEEEE. The CDR3 DNA reads TGTGCCAGCAGCCACCTAGCGGGGGAGGTACATGAGCAGTTCTTC. Its protein product is CASSHLAGEVHEQFF.

This chain connects TRBV13 to TRBJ1-6; 10 nucleotides match TRBD1. The CDR3 consists of 17 residues. V was clipped by 5 bases and J by 8 bases; unmatched bases: 12. Per germline, CDR1 PRHDT and CDR2 FYEKMQ (reference sequence). The CDR3 sequence is CASSPTGTGVLHSPLHF. The CDR3 DNA is TGTGCCAGCAGCCCGACCGGGACAGGGGTACTTCATTCACCCCTCCACTTT.

This chain uses TRBV9 with TRBJ2-5, with 8 positions matching TRBD2. The germline V gene encodes CDR1 SGDLS and CDR2 YYNGEE. Trimming at V came to 2 bases and at J to 2 bases, leaving 11 bases not matched to a gene. The CDR3 contains 17 residues. The CDR3 coding sequence is TGTGCCAGCAGCGTCGGTACGGGGGGGTCCCCTCAAGAGACCCAGTACTTC. It specifies CASSVGTGGSPQETQYF.

The chain employs TRBV2 and TRBJ2-1; perhaps TRBD2 as D (5 bases). The CDR3 runs to 15 residues. Trimming cost V 7 bases and J 0 bases, with 13 bases left between them. Germline V gene lookup returns CDR1 SNHLY and CDR2 FYNNEI. CDR3 in amino acids: CASTGGGHSYNEQFF. CDR3 nucleotide sequence: TGTGCCAGCACTGGTGGCGGGCACTCCTACAATGAGCAGTTCTTC.

The CDR3 bases are TGTGCCAGCAGCCAAGGTTCTCCGGGACTTCTAAATTGGGGCGGCTATGGCTACACCTTC. Translated: CASSQGSPGLLNWGGYGYTF. This chain links TRBV4-2 with TRBJ1-2, with a tentative D call TRBD1 (5 bases). Germline lookup yields CDR1 LGHNA and CDR2 YNFKEQ. The ends were cut back, 1 base at V and 4 bases at J, with 28 bases in the middle. The length of the CDR3 is 20 residues.

The V call is TRBV6-5, the J call TRBJ1-1, with D maybe TRBD1 (6 bases). Germline CDR1 MNHEY, CDR2 SVGAGI. With 5 bases removed from V and 1 base from J, the gap between germline ends came to 11 bases. The CDR3 length is 14 residues. CDR3 nucleotide sequence: TGTGCCAGCAGTCTCCTCAGGGGGAACACTGAAGCTTTCTTT. Amino acid sequence: CASSLLRGNTEAFF.

CDR3 loop: CASSRDRVSQQYF. The CDR3 coding sequence is TGTGCCAGCAGCCGGGACAGGGTTTCCCAGCAGTACTTC. This chain links TRBV11-3 with TRBJ2-7, with TRBD1 matching 9 bases. This CDR3 is 13 amino acids long. J was trimmed by 8 bases and V by 5 bases; bases with no gene match: 7. Germline V gene sequence: CDR1 SGHNT, CDR2 YENEEA.

The V call is TRBV18, the J call TRBJ2-3; maybe TRBD2 (6 bases). The CDR3 spans 14 residues. Germline V gene data show CDR1 as KGHSH and CDR2 as LQKENI. Trimming stripped 0 bases from V and 6 bases from J, with 10 bases between. The CDR3 is CASSPPRDLDTQYF. The DNA for the CDR3 is TGTGCCAGCTCACCACCCCGGGACTTGGATACGCAGTATTTT.

CDR3 coding DNA: TGCGCCAGCAGCTTGTCCTCCCTCGGGGGCACTGAAGCTTTCTTT. Protein: CASSLSSLGGTEAFF. The chain employs TRBV5-1 and TRBJ1-1; possibly TRBD1 for D (5 bases). Between the trimmed V and J ends, which lost 1 base and 4 bases, there was a span of 14 bases. CDR3 length equals 15 residues. Germline V gives CDR1 SGHRS, CDR2 YFSETQ. Combining the CDR3 with reference TRBV5-1 and TRBJ1-1 gives the whole variable domain KAGVTQTPRYLIKTRGQQVTLSCSPISGHRSVSWYQQTPGQGLQFLFEYFSETQRNKGNFPGRFSGRQFSNSRSEMNVSTLELGDSALYLCASSLSSLGGTEAFFGQGTRLTVV.

The chain couples TRBV19 to TRBJ1-4, with TRBD1 identical over 7 bases. The CDR3 length is 13 residues. Germline CDR1 reads LNHDA; CDR2 reads SQIVND (reference sequence). V lost 9 bases and J lost 5; bases outside the gene matches: 6. The CDR3 protein is CARMGQKNEKLFF. The CDR3 region has the DNA TGTGCCAGAATGGGACAGAAAAATGAAAAACTGTTTTTT.

The chain carries TRBV6-5 and TRBJ1-2, with D perhaps matching TRBD1 (6 bases). CDR3 size: 14 residues. CDR1 is MNHEY and CDR2 is SVGAGI in the germline V gene. The V end lost 2 bases, the J end lost 2 bases, and 9 bases lay between the germline ends. CDR3 DNA: TGTGCCAGCAGTTACGCGGGGGGCAACTATGGCTACACCTTC. It is translated as CASSYAGGNYGYTF.

The V and J genes are TRBV6-1 and TRBJ2-7; D is possibly TRBD1 (5 bases). The V end lost 1 base, the J end lost 2 bases, and 21 bases lay between the germline ends. CDR1 and CDR2 from the germline V gene are MNHNS and SASEGT. This CDR3 spans 18 amino acids. CDR3 amino acids: CASSEGLRSAGSTYEQYF. The CDR3 DNA reads as TGTGCCAGCAGTGAAGGTCTAAGGTCGGCAGGGTCCACCTACGAGCAGTACTTC.

The chain combines TRBV11-2 with TRBJ2-7, with 10 positions matching TRBD2. From germline, CDR1 is SGHAT and CDR2 FQNNGV. The CDR3 is 14 residues long. V shed 4 bases and J 6 bases; nucleotides not matched to a gene: 6. CDR3 in DNA: TGTGCCAGCAGCTCAGCGGGAGGGCCAATCGAGCAGTACTTC. Protein: CASSSAGGPIEQYF.

This chain uses TRBV4-2 with TRBJ2-2, with 9 bases fitting TRBD1. This CDR3 contains 16 residues. The V and J ends lost 1 base and 5 bases, in that order; junction bases with no gene match: 5. The germline V gene has CDR1 LGHNA and CDR2 YNFKEQ. CDR3 DNA sequence: TGTGCCAGCAGCCAAGGAGTGGGACAGGGAACCGGGGAGCTGTTTTTT. As protein: CASSQGVGQGTGELFF.

V usage is TRBV5-5 and J usage is TRBJ1-5; D possibly corresponds to TRBD1 (6 bases). This CDR3 has 15 amino acids. Per germline, CDR1 SGHKS and CDR2 YYEKEE (reference sequence). Trimming removed 4 bases from V and 6 bases from J, with 17 bases in between. The CDR3 nucleotides read TGTGCCAGCAGCGCGGGCGGGGGCGAGAGTCAGCCCCAGCATTTT. This encodes CASSAGGGESQPQHF.

J is TRBJ2-5 and V is TRBV9; 9 bases map to TRBD1. The CDR3 spans 17 residues. The J segment lost 3 bases and the V segment lost 0 bases, leaving 9 bases of the junction unmatched. Germline loops: CDR1 SGDLS, CDR2 YYNGEE. The DNA for the CDR3 is TGTGCCAGCAGCGTAGCACCTTCCGGACAGGGGAAAGAGACCCAGTACTTC. This codes for CASSVAPSGQGKETQYF.

This clone was seen once. V is TRBV6-6 and J is TRBJ2-3, with 7 nucleotides matching TRBD2. The CDR3 totals 13 residues. Germline loops: CDR1 MNHNY, CDR2 SVGAGI (reference sequence). V gave up 10 bases and J gave up 3 bases; unmatched junction bases: 7. CDR3 in amino acids: CATGGEGTDTQYF. Here the CDR3 DNA reads TGTGCCACCGGAGGGGAGGGGACAGATACGCAGTATTTT.

The sample holds one count of this clone. The chain is built from TRBV29-1 and TRBJ2-5; 11 nucleotides match TRBD1. V trimming: 6 bases; J trimming: 4 bases; junction bases outside the gene matches: 1. CDR3 length: 12 residues. CDR1 is SQVTM, CDR2 ANQGSEA, per germline. The CDR3 DNA reads TGCAGCGTGGGGACAGGGGGAGAGACCCAGTACTTC. Translating gives CSVGTGGETQYF.

The chain joins TRBV27 to TRBJ1-2; D perhaps matches TRBD1 (6 bases). There are 18 residues in the CDR3. Germline V gives CDR1 MNHEY, CDR2 SMNVEV (reference sequence). Trimming cost V 8 bases and J 4 bases, with 29 bases left between them. In DNA, the CDR3 is TGTGCCAGCCCCCGCATCGACAGGTACCCCCTAATCGGCTATGGCTACACCTTC. It translates to CASPRIDRYPLIGYGYTF.

This clone was detected once. The chain carries TRBV27 and TRBJ2-7; tentatively, D is TRBD1 (6 bases). V was shortened by 5 bases and J by 0 bases, with 11 bases between the two germline ends. Germline V lookup: CDR1 MNHEY, CDR2 SMNVEV (reference sequence). The CDR3 consists of 14 residues. CDR3 protein: CASSLGQLSYEQYF. DNA of the CDR3: TGTGCCAGCAGTCTGGGACAACTCTCCTACGAGCAGTACTTC.

The chain couples TRBV19 to TRBJ2-1; 9 bases fit TRBD2. CDR1 is LNHDA and CDR2 is SQIVND in the germline V gene (reference sequence). Germline trimming cut 6 bases from V and 6 bases from J; bases unmatched to any gene: 9. The CDR3 contains 15 residues. CDR3 amino acids: CASRSTSGPTNEQFF. The CDR3 coding sequence is TGTGCCAGTAGAAGTACTAGCGGGCCAACCAATGAGCAGTTCTTC.

CDR3 nucleotide sequence: TGTGCCAGCAGCCCCGACGGGTGGTACGCAGATACGCAGTATTTT. Its translation is CASSPDGWYADTQYF. The chain is built from TRBV7-9 and TRBJ2-3; no reliable D call. Germline CDR1 reads SEHNR; CDR2 reads FQNEAQ (reference sequence). The ends were cut back, 5 bases at V and 4 bases at J, with 16 bases in the middle. This CDR3 is 15 amino acids long.

This clone is a singleton in its sample. V and J are TRBV2 and TRBJ2-2; 12 bases are a match to TRBD2. Germline lookup yields CDR1 SNHLY and CDR2 FYNNEI. J gave up 7 bases and V 7 bases, and 4 bases lay outside the gene matches. The CDR3 is 14 amino acids. This CDR3 is CASTLAGGSGELFF. CDR3 DNA sequence: TGTGCCAGCACACTAGCGGGGGGTAGCGGGGAGCTGTTTTTT.